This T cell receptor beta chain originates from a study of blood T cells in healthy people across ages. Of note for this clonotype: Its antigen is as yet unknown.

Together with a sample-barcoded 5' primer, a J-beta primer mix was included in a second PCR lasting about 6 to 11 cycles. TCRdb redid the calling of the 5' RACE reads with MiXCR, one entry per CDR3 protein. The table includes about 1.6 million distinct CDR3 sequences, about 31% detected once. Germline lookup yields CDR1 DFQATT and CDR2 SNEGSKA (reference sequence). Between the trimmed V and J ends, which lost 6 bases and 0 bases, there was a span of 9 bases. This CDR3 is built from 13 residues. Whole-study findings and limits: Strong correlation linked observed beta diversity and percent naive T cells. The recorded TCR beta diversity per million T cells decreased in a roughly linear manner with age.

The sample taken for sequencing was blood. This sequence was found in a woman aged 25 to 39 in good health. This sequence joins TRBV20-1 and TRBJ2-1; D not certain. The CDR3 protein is CSALRRSYNEQFF. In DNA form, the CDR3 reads TGCAGTGCGCTCCGGCGCTCCTACAATGAGCAGTTCTTC.